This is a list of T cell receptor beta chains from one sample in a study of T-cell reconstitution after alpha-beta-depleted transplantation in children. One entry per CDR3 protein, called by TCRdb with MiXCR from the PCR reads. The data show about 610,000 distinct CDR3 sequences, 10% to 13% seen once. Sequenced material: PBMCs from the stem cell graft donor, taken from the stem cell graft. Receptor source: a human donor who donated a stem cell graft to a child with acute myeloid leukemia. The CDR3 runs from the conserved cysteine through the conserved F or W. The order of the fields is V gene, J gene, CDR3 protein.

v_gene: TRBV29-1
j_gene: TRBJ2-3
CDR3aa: CSVEDRDTQYF

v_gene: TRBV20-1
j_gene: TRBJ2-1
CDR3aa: CSARDLRENEQFF

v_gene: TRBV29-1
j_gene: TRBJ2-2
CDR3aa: CSATSLPGGELFF

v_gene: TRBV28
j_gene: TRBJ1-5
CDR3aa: CASSLVGGKQPQHF

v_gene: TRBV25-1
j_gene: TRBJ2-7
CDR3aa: CASSDFGIEEPYEQYF

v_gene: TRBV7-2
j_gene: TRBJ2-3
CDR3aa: CASSPGTSGSTQYF

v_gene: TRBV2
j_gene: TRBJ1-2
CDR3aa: CASSEVNRGKNGYTF

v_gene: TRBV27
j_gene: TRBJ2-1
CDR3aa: CASSWGTYNEQFF

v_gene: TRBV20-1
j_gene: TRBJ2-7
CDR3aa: CSAKFGTPSYEQYF

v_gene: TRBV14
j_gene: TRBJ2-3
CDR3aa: CASSQVQGSTDTQYF

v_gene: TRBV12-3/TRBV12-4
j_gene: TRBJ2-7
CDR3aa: CASSDRRQGGSYEQYF

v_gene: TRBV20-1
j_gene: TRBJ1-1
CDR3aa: CSARDTLVRGGSEAFF

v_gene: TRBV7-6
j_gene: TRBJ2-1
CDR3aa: CASSLGGTKGTNEQFF

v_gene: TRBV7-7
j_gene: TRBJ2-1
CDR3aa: CASSFSRLNEQFF

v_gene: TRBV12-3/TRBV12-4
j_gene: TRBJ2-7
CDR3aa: CASTRPGARYEQYF

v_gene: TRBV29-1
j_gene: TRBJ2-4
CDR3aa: CSVPVSGGNIQYF

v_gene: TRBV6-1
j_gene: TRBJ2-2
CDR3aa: CASIYYLTGGAGELFF

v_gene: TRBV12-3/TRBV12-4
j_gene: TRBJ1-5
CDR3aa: CASTTTGGQPQHF

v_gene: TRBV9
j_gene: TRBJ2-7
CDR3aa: CASSVPGLAGGASVYEQYF

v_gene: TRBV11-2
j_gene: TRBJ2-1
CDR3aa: CASRQRLAGTPSGNEQFF

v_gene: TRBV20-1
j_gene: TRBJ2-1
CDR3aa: CSARGRRGGFDEQFF

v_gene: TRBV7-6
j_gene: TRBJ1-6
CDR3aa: CASSRDRGLLLGSPLHF

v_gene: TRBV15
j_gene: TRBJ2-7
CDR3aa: CATSIGTSGSVQQYF

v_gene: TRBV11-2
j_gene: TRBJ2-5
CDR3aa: CASSRTRGAETQYF

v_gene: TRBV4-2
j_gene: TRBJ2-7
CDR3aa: CASSPDPLTSGRGYEQYF

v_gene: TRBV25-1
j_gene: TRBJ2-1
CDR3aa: CASSESASRSYNEQFF

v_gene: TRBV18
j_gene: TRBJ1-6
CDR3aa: CASSRQGYNSPLHF

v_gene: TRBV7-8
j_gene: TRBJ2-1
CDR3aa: CASSFPVSGRDNEQFF

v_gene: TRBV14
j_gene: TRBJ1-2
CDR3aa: CASSRYTGGMGGYTF

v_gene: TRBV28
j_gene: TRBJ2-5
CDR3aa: CASSSPGTRETQYF

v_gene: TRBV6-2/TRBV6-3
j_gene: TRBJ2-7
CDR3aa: CASRKRESSYEQYF

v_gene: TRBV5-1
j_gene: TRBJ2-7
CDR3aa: CASSPDDGQPITQYF

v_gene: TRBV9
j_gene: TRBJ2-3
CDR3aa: CASSPPRGGTDTQYF

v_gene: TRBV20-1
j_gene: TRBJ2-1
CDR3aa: CSARDISGSGHEQFF

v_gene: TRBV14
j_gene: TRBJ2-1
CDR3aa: CASSPTLPLEQFF

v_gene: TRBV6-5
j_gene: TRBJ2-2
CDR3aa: CASSYSILGGRELFF

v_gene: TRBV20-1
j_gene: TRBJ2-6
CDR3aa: CSASLPQTGSGANVLTF

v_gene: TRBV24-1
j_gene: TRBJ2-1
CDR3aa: CATSDAGPQKNEQFF

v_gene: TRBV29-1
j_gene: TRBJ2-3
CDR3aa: CSVGRLAGPSDTQYF

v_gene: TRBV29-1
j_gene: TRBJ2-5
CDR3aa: CSVENRQGDSRTQYF

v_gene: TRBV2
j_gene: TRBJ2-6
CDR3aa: CASSERGSSGANVLTF

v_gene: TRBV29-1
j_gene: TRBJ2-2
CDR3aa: CSVISGIKNTGELFF

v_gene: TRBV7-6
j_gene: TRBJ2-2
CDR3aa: CASSLLTSGSSTGELFF

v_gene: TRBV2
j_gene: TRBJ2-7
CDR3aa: CASTHGGEALYYEQYF

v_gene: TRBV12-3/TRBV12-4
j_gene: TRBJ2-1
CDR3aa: CASSPNRLSSYNEQFF

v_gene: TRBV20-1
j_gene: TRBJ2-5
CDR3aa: CSALPAGLKEASGQYF

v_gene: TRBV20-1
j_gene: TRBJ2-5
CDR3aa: CSARAGTNQETQYF

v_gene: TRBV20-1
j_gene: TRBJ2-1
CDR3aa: CSARAGRSYNEQFF

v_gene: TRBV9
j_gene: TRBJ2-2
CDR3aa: CASSVELEGPRELFF

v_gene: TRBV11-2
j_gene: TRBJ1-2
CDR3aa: CASSLRGADGYTF

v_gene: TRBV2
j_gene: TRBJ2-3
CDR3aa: CASSELWSGVPTDTQYF

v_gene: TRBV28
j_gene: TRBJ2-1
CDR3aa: CASSLASGSEQFF

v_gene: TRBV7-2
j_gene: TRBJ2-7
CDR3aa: CASSPQLRGEQYF